This entry is about one TCR beta chain. The antigen is unknown. The data belong to a study of shared clonotypes between healthy human individuals. Study-level background: A couple of women and three men aged 18 to 49 made up the donors. Study-wide points: Inspection by rarefaction showed sorted-subset sequencing to be incomplete despite large depth.

Division of CD4+ cells produced a CD45RA+ naive subset and a CD45RA-negative memory subset. Several immunoSEQ 96-well plates shared each subset's DNA, each plate a replicate. Clones were read by immunoSEQ multiplex PCR, and TCRdb kept only the in-frame ones, dropping some. Here the sample spans some 2,000,000 clones, almost 96% being singletons. The CDR3 is 13 residues long. Per germline, CDR1 SQVTM and CDR2 ANQGSEA. V shed 3 bases and J shed 1 base, with 9 bases lying between them. Sequencing was performed on naive CD4+ T cells sorted from blood. Subset here: CD45RA+ positively selected. The TCR comes from a man aged 18-30 years in good health. The V and J genes are TRBV29-1 and TRBJ1-1, with no clear D. CDR3: CSVDISRNTEAFF. The CDR3 nucleotides read TGCAGCGTTGATATAAGCCGGAACACTGAAGCTTTCTTT. Full variable domain (outside the CDR3, taken from reference TRBV29-1 and TRBJ1-1): SAVISQKPSRDICQRGTSLTIQCQVDSQVTMMFWYRQQPGQSLTLIATANQGSEATYESGFVIDKFPISRPNLTFSTLTVSNMSPEDSSIYLCSVDISRNTEAFFGQGTRLTVV.